This T cell receptor beta chain was found in a study of blood T cell repertoires in COVID-19. The wider study: T cells, B-cell-depleted T cells, or PBMCs supplied cDNA or gDNA.

CDR3 size: 13 residues. Germline V lookup: CDR1 MGHDK, CDR2 SYGVNS. V lost 5 bases and J 4 bases, leaving 9 bases between the germline ends. Sequencing used immunoSEQ multiplex PCR; TCRdb keeps in-frame clones, though not all of them. The sample has nearly 300,000 clones, approximately 84% seen once; the top ten hold about 1.5%. The sequenced sample was peripheral blood. This TCR was sampled from a human donor with COVID-19, enrolled during active disease. The donor label of this sample is uncertain. The chain couples TRBV25-1 to TRBJ1-5; D gene ambiguous. The CDR3 nucleotides are TGTGCCAGCAGTTTCCACGGGAATCAGCCCCAGCATTTT. It is translated as CASSFHGNQPQHF. Full variable domain (rest looked up from reference TRBV25-1 and TRBJ1-5): EADIYQTPRYLVIGTGKKITLECSQTMGHDKMYWYQQDPGMELHLIHYSYGVNSTEKGDLSSESTVSRIRTEHFPLTLESARPSHTSQYLCASSFHGNQPQHFGDGTRLSIL.